Listed below are T cell receptor beta chains from one sample, sequenced in a study of blood T cell repertoires in COVID-19. The table came from immunoSEQ multiplex PCR; TCRdb's copy has only in-frame clones and leaves some out. This table has approximately 100,000 clones, 60% to 85% appearing once. The sequenced material came from peripheral blood. These receptors all stem from a human donor in a cohort sampled during active or convalescent COVID-19. Both conserved end residues are part of each CDR3. Each record gives: CDR3 length, D gene, J gene, V gene, clone size, CDR3 protein, CDR3 DNA. The D gene is left open where the match is weak. Expanded clones get a size class; other rows say once, few or many, or leave the size out.

16	TRBD2	TRBJ2-1	TRBV6-1	many	CASSVSGTSFYNEQFF	TGTGCCAGCAGTGTTTCTGGGACTAGCTTCTACAATGAGCAGTTCTTC
13	NA	TRBJ1-1	TRBV4-2	NA	CASSPRRNTEAFF	TGTGCCAGCAGCCCAAGGAGGAACACTGAAGCTTTCTTT
13	NA	TRBJ1-2	TRBV11-2	NA	CASSLAGGRGYTF	TGTGCCAGCAGCTTAGCGGGGGGTCGGGGCTACACCTTC
14	NA	TRBJ2-2	TRBV30	NA	CAWSWQGATGELFF	TGTGCCTGGAGTTGGCAGGGCGCCACCGGGGAGCTGTTTTTT
19	TRBD2	TRBJ2-4	TRBV5-1	NA	CASSFGGLAGGQAKNIQYF	TGCGCCAGCAGCTTTGGCGGACTAGCGGGGGGGCAAGCCAAAAACATTCAGTACTTC
11	NA	TRBJ2-3	TRBV23-1	NA	CASSQEDTQYF	TGCGCCAGCAGTCAGGAGGATACGCAGTATTTT
17	NA	TRBJ2-2	TRBV3-1/TRBV3-2	NA	CASSQFFAGVRTGELFF	TGTGCCAGCAGCCAATTTTTCGCAGGGGTTAGAACCGGGGAGCTGTTTTTT
13	TRBD2	TRBJ2-3	TRBV10-3	NA	CAISGGVADTQYF	TGTGCCATCAGCGGGGGGGTGGCAGATACGCAGTATTTT
12	NA	TRBJ2-1	TRBV27	NA	CASSSTHNEQFF	TGTGCCAGCAGTTCTACCCACAATGAGCAGTTCTTC
12	NA	TRBJ1-2	TRBV5-1	NA	CASSPSNYGYTF	TGCGCCAGCAGCCCGTCGAACTATGGCTACACCTTC
11	NA	TRBJ2-3	TRBV7-2	few	CASSLEGRQYF	TGTGCCAGCAGCTTAGAAGGGAGGCAGTATTTT
15	TRBD1	TRBJ1-5	TRBV28	once	CASRLPLRTGEPQHF	TGTGCCAGCAGGTTACCACTCCGAACAGGGGAACCCCAGCATTTT
17	TRBD2	TRBJ2-1	TRBV7-9	NA	CASSPPFRLAVYNEQFF	TGTGCCAGCAGCCCCCCTTTTCGGCTAGCGGTATACAATGAGCAGTTCTTC
14	NA	TRBJ1-5	TRBV28	NA	CASSFPLSNQPQHF	TGTGCCAGCAGTTTCCCCCTCAGCAATCAGCCCCAGCATTTT
18	TRBD2	TRBJ2-5	TRBV9	few	CASSVGTLLAGGQETQYF	TGTGCCAGCAGCGTAGGGACCCTCCTAGCGGGAGGACAAGAGACCCAGTACTTC
15	TRBD2	TRBJ2-1	TRBV3-1/TRBV3-2	NA	CASSQSSGGAYEQFF	TGTGCCAGCAGCCAATCTAGCGGGGGGGCATATGAGCAGTTCTTC
15	NA	TRBJ1-2	TRBV7-9	once	CASSQPQTDSWGYTF	TGTGCCAGCAGCCAACCCCAGACAGACTCTTGGGGCTACACCTTC
16	TRBD1	TRBJ1-1	TRBV27	once	CASSLNPGGANTEAFF	TGTGCCAGCAGTTTAAACCCAGGGGGCGCGAACACTGAAGCTTTCTTT
16	TRBD2	TRBJ2-7	TRBV13	NA	CASSLDTSGGTYEQYF	TGTGCCAGCAGCTTAGATACTAGCGGGGGAACCTACGAGCAGTACTTC
14	NA	TRBJ2-7	TRBV6-5	NA	CASSYRQAYYEQYF	TGTGCCAGCAGTTACAGACAGGCCTACTACGAGCAGTACTTC
13	NA	TRBJ2-5	TRBV28	NA	CASSRANQETQYF	TGTGCCAGCAGTCGAGCAAACCAAGAGACCCAGTACTTC
15	TRBD2	TRBJ2-2	TRBV5-4	few	CASSFTSGGFGELFF	TGTGCCAGCAGCTTTACTAGCGGGGGGTTCGGGGAGCTGTTTTTT
17	NA	TRBJ2-3	TRBV4-2	NA	CASSQDLREYSTDTQYF	TGTGCCAGCAGCCAAGATCTCCGAGAATATAGCACAGATACGCAGTATTTT
14	NA	TRBJ2-1	TRBV11-2	NA	CASSLVQGYDEQFF	TGTGCCAGCAGCTTAGTACAGGGTTACGATGAGCAGTTCTTC
15	TRBD1	TRBJ1-2	TRBV7-2	NA	CASSIQGAPNYGYTF	TGTGCCAGCAGCATACAGGGGGCGCCCAACTATGGCTACACCTTC
13	TRBD1	TRBJ2-1	TRBV18	NA	CASSALQGREQFF	TGTGCCAGCTCAGCCTTACAGGGGCGCGAGCAGTTCTTC
14	TRBD1	TRBJ2-1	TRBV29-1	NA	CSARTGGEISEQFF	TGCAGCGCAAGGACAGGGGGCGAGATCAGTGAGCAGTTCTTC
14	TRBD1	TRBJ2-7	TRBV18	NA	CASSEDRVAYEQYF	TGTGCCAGCTCAGAGGACAGGGTGGCCTACGAGCAGTACTTC
15	NA	TRBJ1-3	TRBV9	NA	CASSVDTGSGNTIYF	TGTGCCAGCAGCGTAGATACCGGCTCTGGAAACACCATATATTTT
16	NA	TRBJ1-1	TRBV6-2/TRBV6-3	NA	CASSYFLGHPNTEAFF	TGTGCCAGCAGTTACTTTCTCGGACACCCAAACACTGAAGCTTTCTTT
17	NA	TRBJ2-1	TRBV5-4	few	CASSFSLAGLTGNEQFF	TGTGCCAGCAGCTTCTCTTTGGCGGGACTCACAGGCAATGAGCAGTTCTTC
11	NA	TRBJ1-2	TRBV7-2	NA	CATGVDYGYTF	TGTGCCACAGGGGTGGACTATGGCTACACCTTC
17	TRBD1	TRBJ1-4	TRBV19	NA	CASSLGQGSRANEKLFF	TGTGCCAGTAGTTTGGGACAGGGGTCTCGGGCTAATGAAAAACTGTTTTTT
18	TRBD1	TRBJ1-2	TRBV19	NA	CASSIIWAGTGNRYGYTF	TGTGCCAGTAGTATAATATGGGCGGGGACAGGGAATCGGTATGGCTACACCTTC
13	NA	TRBJ1-2	TRBV7-8	NA	CASSSQENYGYTF	TGTGCCAGCAGCTCACAGGAGAACTATGGCTACACCTTC
14	NA	TRBJ1-4	TRBV29-1	NA	CSVALGGIGEKLFF	TGCAGCGTTGCCCTTGGGGGGATCGGCGAAAAACTGTTTTTT
16	NA	TRBJ1-4	TRBV7-2	NA	CASSLLGGALYEKLFF	TGTGCCAGCAGCTTATTAGGGGGGGCTCTATATGAAAAACTGTTTTTT
16	TRBD1	TRBJ2-4	TRBV7-9	NA	CASSQTGGFAKNIQYF	TGTGCCAGCAGCCAAACAGGGGGCTTCGCCAAAAACATTCAGTACTTC
12	TRBD1	TRBJ1-2	TRBV19	once	CASSFTGGGYTF	TGTGCCAGTAGCTTCACAGGGGGTGGCTACACCTTC
16	TRBD1	TRBJ1-4	TRBV27	NA	CASSSWTGLTNEKLFF	TGTGCCAGCAGTTCCTGGACAGGGCTAACTAATGAAAAACTGTTTTTT
13	NA	TRBJ2-3	TRBV30	NA	CAWRTTGSNTQYF	TGTGCCTGGAGAACAACAGGGTCAAATACGCAGTATTTT
12	NA	TRBJ2-7	TRBV11-2	once	CASSLERTKQYF	TGTGCCAGCAGCTTAGAGAGGACTAAGCAGTACTTC
15	NA	TRBJ2-6	TRBV5-1	NA	CASSSRQSGANVLTF	TGCGCCAGCAGCTCCCGACAGAGTGGGGCCAACGTCCTGACTTTC
13	NA	TRBJ1-2	TRBV19	NA	CASSIGGSGPHTF	TGTGCCAGTAGTATAGGAGGGTCCGGCCCCCACACCTTC
14	TRBD1	TRBJ1-5	TRBV6-5	NA	CASRLTGGNQPQHF	TGTGCCAGCAGACTGACAGGGGGCAATCAGCCCCAGCATTTT
14	NA	TRBJ1-6	TRBV5-1	NA	CASSLGGRGSPLHF	TGCGCCAGCAGCTTGGGGGGGCGGGGGTCACCCCTCCACTTT
14	TRBD1	TRBJ2-5	TRBV11-2	NA	CASSRDRGMGVQYF	TGTGCCAGCAGCCGAGACAGGGGGATGGGGGTCCAGTACTTC